One sample yielded the 32 T cell receptor beta chains listed below, sequenced in a study of blood T cell repertoires in COVID-19. Data came from immunoSEQ multiplex PCR; TCRdb stores just in-frame clones and leaves some out. This sample has around 700,000 clones, with around 89% found just once. Sequencing used peripheral blood. Receptor source: a woman between 18 and 30 years old with acute or convalescent COVID-19.

This chain uses TRBV24-1 with TRBJ2-3; 7 nucleotides align to TRBD2. Trimming at V came to 11 bases and at J to 6 bases, leaving 4 bases not matched to a gene. The CDR3 runs 11 residues. Germline-derived CDR1 and CDR2 are KGHDR and SFDVKD. The CDR3 DNA is TGTGCCAGCTTGCGGGGGGATACGCAGTATTTT. Translation gives CASLRGDTQYF.

CDR3 DNA: TGCGCCAGCAGCTTGGATGGTAGCCAGCAGTATTTT. Amino acids: CASSLDGSQQYF. The chain employs TRBV5-1 and TRBJ2-3; D not certain. The CDR3 sequence is 12 residues long. The germline V and J ends were trimmed by 0 bases and 11 bases, with 10 bases remaining between them. Germline V CDR1 and CDR2: SGHRS, YFSETQ.

The chain couples TRBV25-1 to TRBJ1-2; 7 bases are a match to TRBD1. CDR3 length equals 12 residues. Germline assignment: CDR1 MGHDK and CDR2 SYGVNS. The V segment lost 7 bases and the J segment 4 bases; nucleotides outside the gene matches: 3. DNA of the CDR3: TGTGCCAGCAAGGGACAGAGCTATGGCTACACCTTC. Translated, it gives CASKGQSYGYTF.

Only one count was recorded for this clone. V gene TRBV5-1 combines with J gene TRBJ2-7; D may be TRBD1 (6 bases). Germline lookup yields CDR1 SGHRS and CDR2 YFSETQ. Trimming took 4 bases from V and 3 from J, leaving 11 bases between them. This CDR3 has 13 amino acids. This CDR3 is CASSLKTGYEQYF. The CDR3 region has the DNA TGCGCCAGCAGCCTTAAGACAGGCTACGAGCAGTACTTC.

This clone was detected once. The rearrangement joins TRBV7-8 to TRBJ1-5; a weak D match, TRBD1 (6 bases). Germline-derived CDR1 and CDR2 are SGHVS and FQNEAQ. V was cut by 2 bases and J by 6 bases, with 17 bases left in between. There are 16 residues in the CDR3. CDR3 residues: CASSLQISGAGQPQHF. CDR3 sequence (DNA): TGTGCCAGCAGCTTACAAATTTCAGGGGCGGGTCAGCCCCAGCATTTT.

This clone was picked up one time. V usage is TRBV5-6 and J usage is TRBJ2-1; D possibly corresponds to TRBD1 (6 bases). The germline V and J ends were trimmed by 0 bases and 11 bases, with 9 bases remaining between them. The CDR3 spans 12 residues. Germline V CDR1 and CDR2: SGHDT, YYEEEE. The CDR3 loop is CASSLGTEQQFF. The CDR3 bases are TGTGCCAGCAGCTTGGGGACAGAACAGCAGTTCTTC.

This rearrangement joins TRBV27 to TRBJ2-1, with D perhaps matching TRBD1 (5 bases). The length of the CDR3 is 13 residues. Per germline, CDR1 MNHEY and CDR2 SMNVEV (reference sequence). V gave up 8 bases and J gave up 6 bases, with 14 bases separating them. The DNA of the CDR3 is TGTGCCAGCGGGGCCCTTGGATCCAATGAGCAGTTCTTC. Translating gives CASGALGSNEQFF.

The CDR3 nucleotides read TGTGCCAGTAGTGCTAGTACCGGGTCCCTCGGTGGCTACACCTTC. Translation gives CASSASTGSLGGYTF. The chain carries TRBV19 and TRBJ1-2; D is unresolved. Deletions cut 5 bases from V and 7 bases from J, with 20 bases between. This CDR3 is built from 15 residues. Germline V lookup: CDR1 LNHDA, CDR2 SQIVND (reference sequence).

The chain combines TRBV9 with TRBJ1-1; D not certain. The CDR3 extends over 16 amino acids. CDR1 and CDR2 (germline): SGDLS, YYNGEE. The germline V and J ends were trimmed by 6 bases and 3 bases, with 21 bases remaining between them. CDR3 bases: TGTGCCAGCACCGATGTCCGGTCTGAGACTTACACTGAAGCTTTCTTT. Translated, it gives CASTDVRSETYTEAFF.

The gene calls are TRBV18 and TRBJ1-5, with 8 positions matching TRBD1. The V gene end was trimmed by 2 bases and the J gene end by 11 bases; junction bases not matched to a gene: 5. The germline gives CDR1 KGHSH, CDR2 LQKENI. This CDR3 spans 13 amino acids. The CDR3 sequence is CASSPMDRVTQHF. CDR3 coding DNA: TGTGCCAGCTCACCAATGGACAGGGTTACCCAGCATTTT.

The J gene is TRBJ1-5, the V gene TRBV23-1, with 10 bases identical to TRBD1. TRBV23-1 is labeled an ORF, and its function is uncertain. This CDR3 is 20 amino acids long. With V trimmed by 3 bases and J by 0 bases, 14 bases remained unmatched. CDR3: CASSQIFKGTGVHSNQPQHF. CDR3 nucleotides: TGCGCCAGCAGTCAGATTTTCAAGGGGACAGGGGTTCATAGCAATCAGCCCCAGCATTTT.

The genes are TRBV2 and TRBJ2-7, with a tentative D call TRBD2 (5 bases). V was shortened by 4 bases and J by 5 bases, with 15 bases between the two germline ends. The CDR3 spans 14 residues. Per germline, CDR1 SNHLY and CDR2 FYNNEI. CDR3 loop: CASSGMVRAHEQYF. CDR3 nucleotides: TGTGCCAGCAGTGGAATGGTGAGGGCACACGAGCAGTACTTC.

This chain uses TRBV14 with TRBJ2-7; D is possibly TRBD2 (6 bases). CDR1 SGHDN and CDR2 FVKESK come from the germline V gene. The CDR3 is 12 residues long. V lost 1 base and J 8 bases, leaving 9 bases between the germline ends. The CDR3 coding sequence is TGTGCCAGCAGCCAAGGGGGGGTAAAGCAGTACTTC. It translates to CASSQGGVKQYF.

The chain employs TRBV6-5 and TRBJ1-2; 8 bases fit TRBD1. The J segment lost 8 bases and the V segment lost 5 bases, leaving 10 bases of the junction unmatched. The CDR3 is 14 amino acids. Germline assignment: CDR1 MNHEY and CDR2 SVGAGI. The CDR3 loop is CASSRQGSVGGYTF. The CDR3 coding sequence is TGTGCCAGCAGTCGACAGGGGAGCGTCGGGGGCTACACCTTC.

Concerning this clone: The same CDR3 arises from other DNA sequences in this sample as well. The chain is built from TRBV24-1 and TRBJ2-7; TRBD1 aligns across 8 bases. The germline V gene has CDR1 KGHDR and CDR2 SFDVKD. J lost 1 base, V lost 3 bases, and 4 bases had no gene match. This CDR3 has 15 residues. The CDR3 loop reads CATSDPGTGSYEQYF. In nucleotides, the CDR3 is TGTGCCACCAGTGATCCCGGGACAGGATCCTACGAGCAGTACTTC.

As to this clone: Other DNA sequences in the same sample also yield this CDR3. The rearrangement joins TRBV30 to TRBJ1-5; no definite D call. The CDR3 has 13 amino acids. V lost 0 bases and J lost 1, with 4 bases in between. Germline CDR1 and CDR2: GTSNPN and SVGIG (reference sequence). The CDR3 DNA reads TGTGCCTGGAGTGTTCAGAGCAATCAGCCCCAGCATTTT. Its protein product is CAWSVQSNQPQHF.

The chain recombines TRBV7-2 with TRBJ1-1; 7 nucleotides line up with TRBD1. Germline V gives CDR1 SGHTA, CDR2 FQGNSA. The CDR3 spans 16 residues. The J segment lost 3 bases and the V segment lost 2 bases, leaving 9 bases of the junction unmatched. The CDR3 DNA reads TGTGCCAGCAGCTTAAGGGGGCGATGGAGGGACACTGAAGCTTTCTTT. This translates into CASSLRGRWRDTEAFF. Filled out from reference TRBV7-2 and TRBJ1-1, the complete variable domain reads GAGVSQSPSNKVTEKGKDVELRCDPISGHTALYWYRQSLGQGLEFLIYFQGNSAPDKSGLPSDRFSAERTGGSVSTLTIQRTQQEDSAVYLCASSLRGRWRDTEAFFGQGTRLTVV.

The chain couples TRBV20-1 to TRBJ2-1; no clear D. This CDR3 has 12 amino acids. Germline loops: CDR1 DFQATT, CDR2 SNEGSKA (reference sequence). The V end lost 3 bases, the J end lost 4 bases, and 7 bases lay between the germline ends. CDR3 sequence (DNA): TGCAGTGCTAGTGGGCCTTACAATGAGCAGTTCTTC. Translating gives CSASGPYNEQFF.

The V call is TRBV11-1, the J call TRBJ1-2; 11 bases agree with TRBD1. CDR3 length: 13 residues. With 5 bases clipped from V and 8 bases from J, the junction kept 4 bases outside the gene matches. Germline CDR1 and CDR2: SGHAT and FQDESV (reference sequence). The CDR3 is CASSRDRGVGYTF. The CDR3 DNA follows: TGTGCCAGCAGCCGGGACAGGGGGGTCGGCTACACCTTC.

The chain combines TRBV9 with TRBJ1-4; D possibly corresponds to TRBD1 (6 bases). The CDR3 runs to 14 residues. The germline gives CDR1 SGDLS, CDR2 YYNGEE. V was trimmed by 2 bases and J by 4 bases, leaving 9 bases between them. CDR3 residues: CASSVDRYNEKLFF. In DNA form, the CDR3 reads TGTGCCAGCAGCGTCGACAGGTATAATGAAAAACTGTTTTTT.

V and J are TRBV7-8 and TRBJ2-1; a possible D gene is TRBD2 (5 bases). CDR1 and CDR2 from the germline V gene are SGHVS and FQNEAQ. Trimming took off 2 bases at V and 4 bases at J, with 12 bases between the two ends. The CDR3 runs 15 residues. This chain's CDR3 is CASSLRLAVYNEQFF. As DNA, the CDR3 is TGTGCCAGCAGCTTAAGGCTAGCCGTATACAATGAGCAGTTCTTC.

The gene calls are TRBV5-1 and TRBJ1-1; D perhaps matches TRBD1 (6 bases). V lost 2 bases and J 1 base, leaving 15 bases between the germline ends. Germline CDR1 is SGHRS and CDR2 is YFSETQ. The CDR3 has 16 residues. CDR3 DNA sequence: TGCGCCAGCAGCTTACTATACAGGGAGGGGAACACTGAAGCTTTCTTT. As protein: CASSLLYREGNTEAFF. Full variable domain (missing parts from reference TRBV5-1 and TRBJ1-1): KAGVTQTPRYLIKTRGQQVTLSCSPISGHRSVSWYQQTPGQGLQFLFEYFSETQRNKGNFPGRFSGRQFSNSRSEMNVSTLELGDSALYLCASSLLYREGNTEAFFGQGTRLTVV.

This chain joins TRBV6-6 and TRBJ2-7, with D tentatively TRBD2 (5 bases). From germline, CDR1 is MNHNY and CDR2 SVGAGI (reference sequence). This CDR3 contains 14 residues. V was trimmed by 6 bases and J by 0 bases, leaving 12 bases between them. CDR3 residues: CASRGSRASYEQYF. The DNA of the CDR3 is TGTGCCAGCAGGGGGTCGAGGGCCTCCTACGAGCAGTACTTC.

The gene calls are TRBV24-1 and TRBJ2-3, with 7 bases that match TRBD1. This CDR3 has 14 residues. With V trimmed by 4 bases and J by 3 bases, 3 bases remained unmatched. Germline V gene sequence: CDR1 KGHDR, CDR2 SFDVKD. The chain's CDR3 is CATSDRGQTDTQYF. CDR3 nucleotide sequence: TGTGCCACCAGTGACCGGGGACAGACAGATACGCAGTATTTT.

This clone has a single count. The chain joins TRBV3-1 (or the pseudogene TRBV3-2) to TRBJ2-3, with 10 bases matching TRBD2. Per the germline V gene, CDR1 is LGHDT and CDR2 is YNNKEL (reference sequence). This CDR3 is 18 amino acids long. V shed 0 bases and J 4 bases; nucleotides not matched to a gene: 10. The CDR3 DNA sequence: TGTGCCAGCAGCCAAGATAGTAGCGGGGGGACTGGATCAGATACGCAGTATTTT. Its protein product is CASSQDSSGGTGSDTQYF.

The rearrangement links TRBV19 to TRBJ1-1, with D perhaps TRBD1 (5 bases). Germline V gives CDR1 LNHDA, CDR2 SQIVND (reference sequence). The CDR3 covers 14 residues. Trimming took off 6 bases at V and 4 bases at J, with 15 bases between the two ends. CDR3 loop: CASRFLSGGTEAFF. The CDR3 nucleotides are TGTGCCAGTAGATTTCTCTCGGGGGGCACTGAAGCTTTCTTT.

J is TRBJ1-3 and V is TRBV9; D unclear. Germline CDR1 and CDR2: SGDLS and YYNGEE. CDR3 size: 17 residues. V lost 0 bases to trimming and J lost 0 bases, with 13 bases between them. CDR3 sequence: CASSVDSLTSSGNTIYF. For the CDR3, the DNA is TGTGCCAGCAGCGTAGATAGTTTGACTTCCTCTGGAAACACCATATATTTT.

V usage is TRBV11-2 and J usage is TRBJ1-3; D remains ambiguous. This CDR3 has 13 residues. V was trimmed by 0 bases and J by 4 bases, leaving 4 bases between them. CDR1 SGHAT and CDR2 FQNNGV come from the germline V gene. CDR3 amino acids: CASSLDLGNTIYF. For the CDR3, the DNA is TGTGCCAGCAGCTTAGATCTCGGAAACACCATATATTTT. The full variable domain, in which reference TRBV11-2 and TRBJ1-3 provide the parts outside the CDR3, is EAGVAQSPRYKIIEKRQSVAFWCNPISGHATLYWYQQILGQGPKLLIQFQNNGVVDDSQLPKDRFSAERLKGVDSTLKIQPAKLEDSAVYLCASSLDLGNTIYFGEGSWLTVV.

The chain employs TRBV7-9 and TRBJ1-1; D may be TRBD1 (5 bases). The CDR3 has 13 amino acids. Germline CDR1 is SEHNR and CDR2 is FQNEAQ (reference sequence). For the CDR3, the DNA is TGTGCAGTCCCCGGGGGAACGGGCACTGAAGCTTTCTTT. Translation: CAVPGGTGTEAFF.

The chain joins TRBV7-9 to TRBJ2-1; 13 bases map to TRBD2. Losses at the gene ends were 1 base for V and 7 bases for J; bases not matched to a gene: 10. The germline CDR1 and CDR2 sequences are SEHNR and FQNEAQ (reference sequence). The CDR3 sequence is 18 residues long. The CDR3 is CASSLDATSGGNRNEQFF. DNA of the CDR3: TGTGCCAGCAGCTTAGATGCGACTAGCGGGGGGAATCGGAATGAGCAGTTCTTC.

The rearrangement joins TRBV5-8 to TRBJ1-1; D is unclear. The CDR3 extends over 11 amino acids. The germline V gene encodes CDR1 SGHTS and CDR2 YDEGEE. The V end was cut by 4 bases, the J end by 9 bases, with 10 bases between. The CDR3 here is CASSLESKAFF. CDR3 coding DNA: TGTGCCAGCAGCCTCGAGAGCAAAGCTTTCTTT.

The chain uses TRBV10-2 and TRBJ1-5; TRBD1 is a possible D gene (5 bases). The V end was cut by 10 bases, the J end by 9 bases, with 13 bases between. Germline CDR1 and CDR2: WSHSY and SAAADI. CDR3 length: 11 residues. In DNA, the CDR3 is TGCGCCACCCAGGGACTGGGGCCCCAGCATTTT. Encoded protein: CATQGLGPQHF.